These 15 T cell receptor beta chains share one sample of origin, sequenced in a study of tumor and adjacent non-tumor tissue in lung cancer. This sample's RNA came from whole unsorted tissue. Three rounds of nested PCR, following a modified ARM-PCR protocol, produced the TCRbeta library. TCRdb re-called the multiplex PCR reads through MiXCR, storing one row per CDR3 protein. This sample has tens of thousands of distinct CDR3 sequences, with 60% to 80% found just once. Input material: lung tumor tissue. Receptors originate from a woman aged 50 to 65 with non-small cell lung cancer.

This chain's CDR3 is CASSTFSGTGVYEQYF. The CDR3 nucleotides read TGCGCCAGTAGCACCTTTTCCGGGACAGGGGTCTACGAGCAGTACTTC. The chain links TRBV4-1 to TRBJ2-7; 10 bases fit TRBD1. This CDR3 is built from 16 residues. From germline, CDR1 is MGHRA and CDR2 YSYEKL. The ends lost 9 bases at V and 3 bases at J; junction bases unmatched: 14.

This clonotype was seen only a few times. A read error is possible here, since a much larger clone lies one base away. The V gene is TRBV20-1, the J gene TRBJ2-1; 8 bases are shared with TRBD2. CDR1 is DFQATT, CDR2 SNEGSKA, per germline (reference sequence). V gave up 5 bases and J gave up 7 bases; unmatched junction bases: 7. The CDR3 loop spans 13 amino acids. CDR3 sequence (DNA): TGCAGTGCTTGGCGGGAGGATAGGAATGAGCAGTTCTTC. As protein: CSAWREDRNEQFF.

As concerns this clonotype: One junction end does not reproduce the germline sequence, and a read error may be involved. The chain combines TRBV11-2 with TRBJ2-1; 11 bases match TRBD2. CDR3 length equals 16 residues. In germline, CDR1 is SGHAT, CDR2 FQNNGV. The CDR3: CASKGTSGRSYNGQFF. CDR3 bases: TGTGCCAGCAAGGGGACTAGCGGTAGGTCCTACAATGGGCAGTTCTTC.

A word on this clonotype: A much larger clonotype is one base distant, so this may be a read error. The gene calls are TRBV28 and TRBJ1-5; D is uncertain. CDR1 is MDHEN and CDR2 is SYDVKM in the germline V gene. CDR3 length equals 11 residues. The CDR3 here is CASSLSQHQHF. CDR3 bases: TGTGCCAGCAGTTTATCGCAGCACCAGCATTTT.

Remarks on this clonotype: One end of the junction does not line up with germline, which may come from a read error. The chain has TRBV12-3 or TRBV12-4 and TRBJ1-5, with no clear D. The CDR3 covers 14 residues. The CDR3 DNA reads as TGTGCCAGCAGTTTAGGGGCTAACAATCAGCCCCAACATTTT. It codes for CASSLGANNQPQHF.

The table lists this clonotype with many counts. V usage is TRBV4-2 and J usage is TRBJ2-1; possibly TRBD2 for D (5 bases). Trimming pared 0 bases from V and 2 bases from J, leaving 8 bases between. The length of the CDR3 is 15 residues. In germline, CDR1 is LGHNA, CDR2 YNFKEQ. The CDR3 DNA reads TGTGCCAGCAGCCAAGACCAAGCGGCCTACAATGAGCAGTTCTTC. Encoded protein: CASSQDQAAYNEQFF.

This clonotype was recorded once. One junction end does not reproduce the germline sequence, and a read error may be involved. The rearrangement joins TRBV6-2 or TRBV6-3 to TRBJ2-1; possible D gene TRBD2, 5 bases. CDR1 MNHEY and CDR2 SVGEGT come from the germline V gene. This CDR3 comprises 16 residues. This CDR3 reads CVSRRVGVTSYNEQFF. The CDR3 DNA follows: TGTGTCAGCAGGCGGGTCGGGGTGACGTCCTACAATGAGCAGTTCTTC.

A remark on this clonotype: The junction differs from germline at one of its ends, possibly a read error. This sequence joins TRBV7-9 and TRBJ2-5, with D possibly matching TRBD2 (5 bases). The CDR3 sequence is 13 residues long. Germline CDR1 SEHNR, CDR2 FQNEAQ (reference sequence). The CDR3 sequence is CVSGLPNQETQYF. The CDR3 DNA is TGTGTCAGCGGCCTCCCAAACCAAGAGACCCAGTACTTC. The full variable domain, completed using reference TRBV7-9 and TRBJ2-5, is DTGVSQNPRHKITKRGQNVTFRCDPISEHNRLYWYRQTLGQGPEFLTYFQNEAQLEKSRLLSDRFSAERPKGSFSTLEIQRTEQGDSAMYLCVSGLPNQETQYFGPGTRLLVL.

By share of the sample, this clonotype is medium-sized. The chain employs TRBV29-1 and TRBJ2-7; maybe TRBD2 (6 bases). Germline V gene sequence: CDR1 SQVTM, CDR2 ANQGSEA. This CDR3 has 14 residues. The V end was cut by 3 bases, the J end by 0 bases, with 12 bases between. The CDR3 coding sequence is TGCAGCGTTGAGGAGACTAGGAGCTCCTACGAGCAGTACTTC. It translates to CSVEETRSSYEQYF.

In this sample, this clonotype turned up many times. The chain carries TRBV1 and TRBJ2-1; TRBD2 reflects the table's D call only, with no check against the DNA. TRBV1 is described as a pseudogene. This CDR3 has 15 amino acids. CDR3: CTSSLKREHYNEQFF. The CDR3 region has the DNA TGCACCAGCAGCCTTAAGCGGGAGCATTACAATGAGCAGTTCTTC.

The sample holds many counts of this clonotype. The V call is TRBV20-1, the J call TRBJ2-7, with 7 bases fitting TRBD2. V trimming: 1 base; J trimming: 2 bases; junction bases outside the gene matches: 8. The CDR3 loop spans 15 amino acids. The germline gives CDR1 DFQATT, CDR2 SNEGSKA (reference sequence). Written as DNA, the CDR3 is TGCAGTGCTAGAGGGGGCCAGGGAGGGGCCTACGAGCAGTACTTC. It codes for CSARGGQGGAYEQYF.

This clonotype showed up just a few times. A clone one base away is much larger, so this may be a read error. In DNA form, the CDR3 reads TGTGCCTGTTCAGACAGGAGGAGCCTGAATGAGCAGTTCTTC. Translation gives CACSDRRSLNEQFF. The genes are TRBV30 and TRBJ2-1; D possibly corresponds to TRBD1 (6 bases). There are 14 residues in the CDR3. The germline gives CDR1 GTSNPN, CDR2 SVGIG (reference sequence). The V gene lost 6 bases and the J gene lost 7 bases, with 19 bases spanning the gap.

With respect to this clonotype: A junction boundary mismatches the germline segment, possibly from a read error. The chain is built from TRBV28 and TRBJ2-1; possible D gene TRBD1, 6 bases. The CDR3 is made up of 15 amino acids. CDR1 and CDR2 (germline): MDHEN, SYDVKM. The CDR3 reads CASVTLGGPFYEPFF. The CDR3 DNA follows: TGTGCCAGCGTCACCTTAGGGGGACCTTTCTATGAGCCGTTCTTC.

About this clonotype itself: A junction end diverges from the germline sequence, so it may reflect a read error. V is TRBV6-6 and J is TRBJ2-7; 8 bases map to TRBD2. CDR1 and CDR2 from the germline V gene are MNHNY and SVGAGI (reference sequence). CDR3 length: 17 amino acids. The CDR3 DNA reads TGTGCCAGCAGTCCCCTAACATTTAGCGGGGAAAAATACGACCAGTACTTC. This encodes CASSPLTFSGEKYDQYF.

Comments on this clonotype: The CDR3 carries no conserved terminal phenylalanine or tryptophan, so it likely arises from a read error. It is unclear where the CDR3 begins or ends on the DNA, so no DNA is shown, and the CDR3 is as TCRdb lists it. This chain uses TRBV29-1 with TRBJ2-5; the table's D gene call, TRBD1, was not cross checked with the DNA. The CDR3 totals 13 residues, both ends included. Per germline, CDR1 SQVTM and CDR2 ANQGSEA. CDR3 amino acids: CSVRVGSEETQYS.